This T cell receptor beta chain was profiled in a study of T cell clonality in common variable immunodeficiency. Overall study results and limits: Reportedly, TCR beta sequences from common variable immunodeficiency showed fewer deletions and N-nucleotide insertions.

Sequencing used immunoSEQ multiplex PCR; TCRdb keeps in-frame clones, though not all of them. There are over 15,000 clones in the sample, none observed a single time. This clone was found a few times. Its specificity is unknown. Coverage ceases 3 residues before the CDR3 finishes, and the germline J gene fills in the end. Other nucleotide sequences from this sample produce the same CDR3. The germline V and J ends were trimmed by 6 bases and 3 bases, with 3 bases remaining between them. CDR1 SNHLY and CDR2 FYNNEI come from the germline V gene. This CDR3 is 10 amino acids long. The chain combines TRBV2 with TRBJ2-7, with D unclear. Specimen: peripheral blood mononuclear cells. The TCR comes from a human donor with common variable immunodeficiency. CDR3 residues: CASSLYEQYF. The covered CDR3 bases are TGTGCCAGCAGCCTCTACGAG. The full variable domain, completed using reference TRBV2 and TRBJ2-7, is EPEVTQTPSHQVTQMGQEVILRCVPISNHLYFYWYRQILGQKVEFLVSFYNNEISEKSEIFDDQFSVERPDGSNFTLKIRSTKLEDSAMYFCASSLYEQYFGPGTRLTVT.